This TCR beta chain came from a study of T-cell reconstitution after alpha-beta-depleted transplantation in children. Study-wide findings and caveats: When one year had passed after transplant, most T-cell counts and diversity came from newly produced T cells.

Unique molecular identifiers were built into the TCRbeta library. TCRdb passed the PCR reads through MiXCR, listing each CDR3 protein once. Of 65,000 to 90,000 distinct CDR3 sequences in the sample, approximately 10% were seen once. Ten or more counts support this clonotype. Its antigen is as yet unknown. Germline trimming cut 0 bases from V and 5 bases from J; bases unmatched to any gene: 7. Germline V gene sequence: CDR1 LGHNA, CDR2 YSLEER. The CDR3 is 17 amino acids. The genes are TRBV4-3 and TRBJ2-7, with 13 nucleotides matching TRBD2. The sequence derives from a boy younger than 18 with acute myeloid leukemia, due to receive a stem cell transplant. Sample: PBMCs, taken before TCRalphabeta/CD19-depleted stem cell transplant. Here the CDR3 reads CASSQDLRGLAGNEQYF. The CDR3 coding sequence is TGCGCCAGCAGCCAAGATCTTAGGGGACTAGCGGGAAACGAGCAGTACTTC.